This TCR beta chain was sequenced for a study of CD8 T cells in Susac syndrome. Random hexamers primed reverse transcription of roughly 0.5 to 1 ug RNA. Amplification of TCR beta CDR3 across 54 Vbeta and 13 Jbeta was performed with immunoSEQ multiplex PCR. TCRdb redid the calling of the immunoSEQ multiplex PCR reads with MiXCR, one entry per CDR3 protein. The sample records under 200,000 distinct CDR3 sequences, about 93% being singletons. CDR3 length equals 17 residues. Germline CDR1 PRHDT, CDR2 FYEKMQ (reference sequence). Trimming took 7 bases from V and 8 from J, leaving 29 bases between them. The sequenced target, TCR beta, came from blood CD8+ and CD4+ T cells. Negative magnetic isolation gave CD8+ and CD4+ cells; FACS enriched CD8+ TEMRA.

The source material was CD4+ T cells from PBMCs. This chain connects TRBV13 to TRBJ1-2; no reliable D call. This sequence originates from a human donor in good health. Written as DNA, the CDR3 is TGTGCCAGCACCCCGCGAGAGGGAAGTTCCGTTTCAATGGGCTACACCTTC. It specifies CASTPREGSSVSMGYTF.